This TCR beta chain was sequenced in a study of T cells in Graves' hyperthyroidism and ophthalmopathy (dated 2019 in TCRdb). Some background on the complete study: Peripheral blood samples were taken at the time of initial diagnosis, prior to any treatment. To identify TCR V-J signatures that set the groups apart, the researchers used a discovery cohort of 100 patients, made up of roughly 40 with Graves' ophthalmopathy and around 58 with stable Graves' hyperthyroidism. Prospective prediction of ophthalmopathy was tested in an independent validation cohort consisting of fewer than 20 hyperthyroidism patients and some 16 patients who later progressed to ophthalmopathy. The roughly 94 discovery patients were randomly divided into training and test sets at a 7:3 ratio. Thyroid tissue and blood T-cell repertoires from about 6 Graves' hyperthyroidism patients were also compared in the study. After blood sampling, hyperthyroidism patients were treated with methimazole at a starting dose of 30 mg daily, and ophthalmopathy patients were treated with high-dose intravenous methylprednisolone. TCR Vbeta CDR3 sequencing of 135 peripheral blood samples (43 ophthalmopathy, about 80 hyperthyroidism and some 17 progressor patients) is reported in the paper. Results and caveats for the whole study, not just this receptor: No statistical method was used to fix the sample size in advance, and group allocation was not hidden from the investigators. A 13 V-J signature model separated ophthalmopathy from stable hyperthyroidism, with approximately 87% sensitivity and roughly 82% specificity in cross-validation and 80%/75% in testing. In validation, the model predicted progression to ophthalmopathy a median of about 5.9 months before onset, with roughly 70% sensitivity and almost 75% specificity. Most expanded thyroid clonotypes (frequency above 0.001) were also found in blood, which suggests that blood repertoires may mirror thyroid immune responses.

This clonotype was seen more than once but under ten times. Its antigen is not yet known. No base quality values were provided; no much bigger clone lies one nucleotide off. The TCR beta CDR3 regions were amplified from the RNA transcripts. A first-round RT-PCR of the TCR CDR3 used the HTBI primer set with the Qiagen OneStep RT-PCR kit. The libraries were constructed in a second round of multiplex PCR and then size-selected and purified. Libraries were sequenced paired-end with 100 bp reads on an Illumina HiSeq2000. In the source study's methods: SOAPnuke was used to process the raw data, throwing out any read that contained adapters or uncalled bases, had a mean Phred below 15, or lacked an exact constant-primer or identifier match. High-quality paired reads were merged using COPE v1.2.5, and each unique nucleotide sequence was defined as a clonotype. MiTCR v1.1 was used to align the clonotypes against IMGT TRBV, TRBD and TRBJ reference segments. The analysis included only V-J combinations with a frequency above 0.0001, which together covered approximately 99% of the repertoires. The TCS score was defined as the ratio of F50 (clonal expansion) to E x V (chaos), calculated using BLOSUM62-based TCRdist between CDR3 peptides within each V-J. Welch's t-statistics and random forest reduced around 520 V-J features to about 12, which were used in a naive Bayes classifier (R e1071). The public reads were reprocessed in TCRdb via fastp at Q25 and MiXCR, keeping in-frame beta chains. One record per CDR3 amino acid sequence lists the most common genes and DNA. The authors' filters were not applied to this entry. The sample records approximately 330,000 distinct CDR3 sequences, around 15% of which are singletons. The ten largest clones add up to 34% of the sample.

Germline trimming amounts to 5 bases on V and 4 bases on J, with 5 as the count of junction bases outside the gene matches. Looking up the germline V gene yields CDR1 WSHSY and CDR2 SAAADI. CDR3 length: 14 amino acids, cysteine to phenylalanine. Only the CDR3 region is kept as DNA, spanning 42 bases read in frame from base 1. Ophthalmopathy patients had moderately to severely active disease, with a Clinical Activity Score of 3 or more, a NOSPECS grade of 4 or more, and a disease duration of less than 3 months. Exclusion was applied to patients with uncontrolled infections, other autoimmune diseases, pregnancy or lactation. Diagnoses were established on the basis of clinical symptoms, serum thyroxine and TRAb, thyroid ultrasound, and orbital computed tomography. Ficoll-Paque density gradient centrifugation was used to isolate PBMCs from around 10 ml of fresh peripheral blood. Trizol reagent was used to extract total RNA, and RNA quality was then checked on an Agilent 2100 Bioanalyzer.

The sample was blood. This clonotype was sampled from a woman aged 40 to 50 with Graves' ophthalmopathy. The V gene is TRBV10-2 and the J gene is TRBJ2-5, with TRBD1 identical over 9 junction bases. Here is the DNA: TGCGCCAGCAGTACAGGGGGCCGGGGAGAGACCCAGTACTTC. Its protein is CASSTGGRGETQYF.